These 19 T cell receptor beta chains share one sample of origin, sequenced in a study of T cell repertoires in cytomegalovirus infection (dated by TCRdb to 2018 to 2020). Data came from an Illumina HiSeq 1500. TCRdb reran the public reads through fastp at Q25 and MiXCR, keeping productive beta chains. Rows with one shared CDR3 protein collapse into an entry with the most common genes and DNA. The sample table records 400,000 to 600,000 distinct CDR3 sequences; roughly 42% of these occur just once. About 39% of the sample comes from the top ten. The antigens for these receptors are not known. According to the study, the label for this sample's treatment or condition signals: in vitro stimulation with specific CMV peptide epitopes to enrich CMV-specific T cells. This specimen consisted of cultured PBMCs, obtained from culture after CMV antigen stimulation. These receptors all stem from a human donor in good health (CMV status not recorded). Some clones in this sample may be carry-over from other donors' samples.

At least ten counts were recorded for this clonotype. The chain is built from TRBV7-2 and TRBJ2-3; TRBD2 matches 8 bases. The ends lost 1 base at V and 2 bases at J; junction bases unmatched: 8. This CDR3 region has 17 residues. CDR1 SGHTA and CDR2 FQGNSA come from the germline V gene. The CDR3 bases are TGTGCCAGCAGCTTAGTGAGGGGACTAGGGGCCACAGATACGCAGTATTTT. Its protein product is CASSLVRGLGATDTQYF.

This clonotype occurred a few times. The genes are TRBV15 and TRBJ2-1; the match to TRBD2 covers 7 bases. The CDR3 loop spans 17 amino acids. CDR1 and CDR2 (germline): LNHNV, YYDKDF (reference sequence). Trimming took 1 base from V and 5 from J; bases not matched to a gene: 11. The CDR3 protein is CATSRGYGGRTNNEQFF. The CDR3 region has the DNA TGTGCCACCAGCAGAGGGTACGGCGGGAGAACTAACAATGAGCAGTTCTTC.

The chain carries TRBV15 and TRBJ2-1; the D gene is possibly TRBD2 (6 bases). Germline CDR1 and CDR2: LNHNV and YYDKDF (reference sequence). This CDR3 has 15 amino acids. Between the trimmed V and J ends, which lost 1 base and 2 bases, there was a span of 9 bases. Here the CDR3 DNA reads TGTGCCACCAGCAGAGTGGCGGGACCCTACAATGAGCAGTTCTTC. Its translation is CATSRVAGPYNEQFF.

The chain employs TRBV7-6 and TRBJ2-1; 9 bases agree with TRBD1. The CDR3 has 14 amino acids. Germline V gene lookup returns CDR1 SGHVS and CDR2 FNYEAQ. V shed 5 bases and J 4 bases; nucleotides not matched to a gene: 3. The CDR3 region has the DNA TGTGCCAGCAGCCGGACAGGGGTGTACAATGAGCAGTTCTTC. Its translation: CASSRTGVYNEQFF.

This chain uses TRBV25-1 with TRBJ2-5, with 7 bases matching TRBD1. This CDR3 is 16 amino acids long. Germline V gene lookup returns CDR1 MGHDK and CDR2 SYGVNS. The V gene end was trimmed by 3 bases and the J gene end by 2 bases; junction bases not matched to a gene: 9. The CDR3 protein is CASSDLGQINQETQYF. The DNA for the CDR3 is TGTGCCAGCAGTGACCTGGGACAGATCAATCAAGAGACCCAGTACTTC.

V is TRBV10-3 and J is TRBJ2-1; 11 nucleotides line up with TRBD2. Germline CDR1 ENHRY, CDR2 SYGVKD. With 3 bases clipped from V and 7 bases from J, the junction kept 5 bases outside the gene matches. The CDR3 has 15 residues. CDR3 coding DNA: TGTGCCATCAGTGAAAGACTAGCGGGGAGGAATGAGCAGTTCTTC. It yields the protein CAISERLAGRNEQFF.

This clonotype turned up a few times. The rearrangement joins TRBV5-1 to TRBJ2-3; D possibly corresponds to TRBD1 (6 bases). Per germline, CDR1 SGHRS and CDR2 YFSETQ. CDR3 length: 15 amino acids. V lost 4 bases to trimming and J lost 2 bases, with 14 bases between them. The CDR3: CASSPRTESTDTQYF. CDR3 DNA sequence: TGCGCCAGCAGCCCGCGGACAGAATCCACAGATACGCAGTATTTT.

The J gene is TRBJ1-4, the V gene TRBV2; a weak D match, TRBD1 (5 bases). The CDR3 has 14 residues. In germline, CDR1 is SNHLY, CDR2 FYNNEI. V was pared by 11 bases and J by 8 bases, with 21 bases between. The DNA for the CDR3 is TGTGCCGGGGGGAGAGAGGCTGCGGAAGAAAAACTGTTTTTT. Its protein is CAGGREAAEEKLFF.

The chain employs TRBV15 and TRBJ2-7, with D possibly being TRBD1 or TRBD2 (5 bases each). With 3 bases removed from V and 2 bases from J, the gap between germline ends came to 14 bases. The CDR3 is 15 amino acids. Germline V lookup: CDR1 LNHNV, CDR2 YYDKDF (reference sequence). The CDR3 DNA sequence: TGTGCCACCAGCAGGGGGGTGGACCGAACCTACGAGCAGTACTTC. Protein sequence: CATSRGVDRTYEQYF. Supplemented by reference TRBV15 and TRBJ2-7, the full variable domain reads DAMVIQNPRYQVTQFGKPVTLSCSQTLNHNVMYWYQQKSSQAPKLLFHYYDKDFNNEADTPDNFQSRRPNTSFCFLDIRSPGLGDTAMYLCATSRGVDRTYEQYFGPGTRLTVT.

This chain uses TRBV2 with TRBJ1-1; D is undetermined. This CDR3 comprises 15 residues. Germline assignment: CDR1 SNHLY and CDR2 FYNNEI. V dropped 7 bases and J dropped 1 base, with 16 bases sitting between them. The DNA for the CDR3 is TGTGCCAGCACTCTCAAGTTCGTACAGAACACTGAAGCTTTCTTT. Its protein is CASTLKFVQNTEAFF.

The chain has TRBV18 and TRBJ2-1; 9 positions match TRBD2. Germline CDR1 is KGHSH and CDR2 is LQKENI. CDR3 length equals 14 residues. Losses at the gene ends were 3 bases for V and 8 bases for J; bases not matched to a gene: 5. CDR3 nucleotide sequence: TGTGCCAGCTCACCGACTAGCGGAGACCATGAGCAGTTCTTC. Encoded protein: CASSPTSGDHEQFF.

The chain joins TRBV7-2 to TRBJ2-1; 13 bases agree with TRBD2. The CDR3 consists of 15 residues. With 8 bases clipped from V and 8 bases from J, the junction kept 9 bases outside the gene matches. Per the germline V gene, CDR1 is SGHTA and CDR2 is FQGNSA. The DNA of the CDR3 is TGTGCCAGCGGCCCCCGACTAGCGGGAGGTTATGAGCAGTTCTTC. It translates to CASGPRLAGGYEQFF.

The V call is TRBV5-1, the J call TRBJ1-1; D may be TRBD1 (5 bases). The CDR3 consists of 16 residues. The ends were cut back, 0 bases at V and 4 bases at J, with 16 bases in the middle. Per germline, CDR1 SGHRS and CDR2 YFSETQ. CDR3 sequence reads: CASSLGGGPGSTEAFF. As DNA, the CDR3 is TGCGCCAGCAGCTTGGGGGGGGGTCCCGGCAGCACTGAAGCTTTCTTT.

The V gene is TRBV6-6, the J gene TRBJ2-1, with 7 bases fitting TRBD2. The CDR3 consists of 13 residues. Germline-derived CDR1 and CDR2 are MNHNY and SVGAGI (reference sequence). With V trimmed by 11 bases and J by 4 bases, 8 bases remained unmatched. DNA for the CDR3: TGTGCCGGTCGGTGGGGAGGGTACAATGAGCAGTTCTTC. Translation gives CAGRWGGYNEQFF.

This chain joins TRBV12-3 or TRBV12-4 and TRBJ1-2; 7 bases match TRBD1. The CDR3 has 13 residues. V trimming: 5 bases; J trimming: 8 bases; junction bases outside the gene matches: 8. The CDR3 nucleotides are TGTGCCAGCAGTACACGAAGGGGGCGAGGCTACACCTTC. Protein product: CASSTRRGRGYTF.

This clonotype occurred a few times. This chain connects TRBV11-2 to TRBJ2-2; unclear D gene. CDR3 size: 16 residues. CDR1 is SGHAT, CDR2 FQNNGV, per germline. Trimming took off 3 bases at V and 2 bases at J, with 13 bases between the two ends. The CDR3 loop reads CASSFIYLTNTGELFF. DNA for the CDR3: TGTGCCAGCAGCTTTATTTACTTAACCAACACCGGGGAGCTGTTTTTT.

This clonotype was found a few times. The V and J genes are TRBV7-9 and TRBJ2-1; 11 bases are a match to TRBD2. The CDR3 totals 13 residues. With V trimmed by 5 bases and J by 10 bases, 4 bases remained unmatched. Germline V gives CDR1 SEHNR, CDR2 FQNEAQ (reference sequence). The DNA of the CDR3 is TGTGCCAGCAGCCCCAGACTAGCGGGAGAGCAGTTCTTC. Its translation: CASSPRLAGEQFF.

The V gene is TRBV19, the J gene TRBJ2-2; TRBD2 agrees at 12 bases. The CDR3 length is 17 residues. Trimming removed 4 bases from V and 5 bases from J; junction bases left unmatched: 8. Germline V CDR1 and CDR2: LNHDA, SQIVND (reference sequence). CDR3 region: CASSRLAGGPGTGELFF. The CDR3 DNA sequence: TGTGCCAGTAGTAGGCTAGCGGGAGGGCCTGGGACCGGGGAGCTGTTTTTT.

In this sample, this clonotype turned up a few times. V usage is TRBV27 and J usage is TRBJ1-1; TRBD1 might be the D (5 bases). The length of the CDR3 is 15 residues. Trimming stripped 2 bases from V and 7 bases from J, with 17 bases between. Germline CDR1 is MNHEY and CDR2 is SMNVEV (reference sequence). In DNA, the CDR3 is TGTGCCAGCAGTTTAGGGGCGGGACGGAGGGTTGAAGCTTTCTTT. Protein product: CASSLGAGRRVEAFF.